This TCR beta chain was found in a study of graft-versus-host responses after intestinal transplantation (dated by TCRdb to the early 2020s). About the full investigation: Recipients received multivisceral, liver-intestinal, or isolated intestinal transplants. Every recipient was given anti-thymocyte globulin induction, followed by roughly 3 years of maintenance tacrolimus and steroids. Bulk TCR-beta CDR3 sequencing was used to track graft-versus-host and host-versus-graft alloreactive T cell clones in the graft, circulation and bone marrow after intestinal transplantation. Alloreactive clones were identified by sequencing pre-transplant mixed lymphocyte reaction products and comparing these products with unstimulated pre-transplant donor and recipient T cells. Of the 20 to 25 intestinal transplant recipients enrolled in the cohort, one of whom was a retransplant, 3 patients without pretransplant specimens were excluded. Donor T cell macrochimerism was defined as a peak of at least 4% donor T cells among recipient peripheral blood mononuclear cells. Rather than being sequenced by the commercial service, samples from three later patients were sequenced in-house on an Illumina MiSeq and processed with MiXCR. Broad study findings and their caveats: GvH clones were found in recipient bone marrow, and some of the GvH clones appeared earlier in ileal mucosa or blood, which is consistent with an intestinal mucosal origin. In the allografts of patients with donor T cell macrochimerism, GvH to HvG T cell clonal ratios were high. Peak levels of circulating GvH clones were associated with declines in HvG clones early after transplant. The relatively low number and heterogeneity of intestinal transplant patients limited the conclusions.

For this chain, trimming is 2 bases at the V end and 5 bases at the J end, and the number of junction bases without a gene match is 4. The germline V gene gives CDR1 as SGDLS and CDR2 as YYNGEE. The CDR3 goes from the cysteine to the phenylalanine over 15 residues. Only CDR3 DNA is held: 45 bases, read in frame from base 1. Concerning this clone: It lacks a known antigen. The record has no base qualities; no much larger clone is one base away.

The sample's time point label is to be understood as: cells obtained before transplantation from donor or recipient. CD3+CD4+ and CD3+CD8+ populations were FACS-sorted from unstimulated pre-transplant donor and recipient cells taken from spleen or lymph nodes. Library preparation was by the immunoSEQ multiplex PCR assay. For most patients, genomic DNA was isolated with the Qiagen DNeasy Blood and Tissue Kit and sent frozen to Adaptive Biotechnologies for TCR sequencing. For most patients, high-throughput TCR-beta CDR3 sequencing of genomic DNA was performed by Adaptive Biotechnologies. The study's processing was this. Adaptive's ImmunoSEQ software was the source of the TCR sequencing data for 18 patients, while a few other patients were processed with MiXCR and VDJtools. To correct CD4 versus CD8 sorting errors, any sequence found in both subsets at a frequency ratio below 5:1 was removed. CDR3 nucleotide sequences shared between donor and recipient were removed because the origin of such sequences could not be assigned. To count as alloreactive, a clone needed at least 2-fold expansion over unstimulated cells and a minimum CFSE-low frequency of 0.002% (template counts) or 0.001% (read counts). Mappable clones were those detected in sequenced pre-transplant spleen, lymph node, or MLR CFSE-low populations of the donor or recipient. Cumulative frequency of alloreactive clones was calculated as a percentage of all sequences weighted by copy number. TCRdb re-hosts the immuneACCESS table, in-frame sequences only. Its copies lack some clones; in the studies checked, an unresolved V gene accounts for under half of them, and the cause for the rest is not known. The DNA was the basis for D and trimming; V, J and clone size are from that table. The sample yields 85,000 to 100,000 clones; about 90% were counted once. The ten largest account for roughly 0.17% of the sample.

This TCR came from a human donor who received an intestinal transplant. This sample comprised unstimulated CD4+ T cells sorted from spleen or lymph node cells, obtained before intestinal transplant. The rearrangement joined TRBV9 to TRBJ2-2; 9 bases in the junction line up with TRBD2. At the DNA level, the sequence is TGTGCCAGCAGCGTGGTAGCGGGAGATACCGGGGAGCTGTTTTTT. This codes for CASSVVAGDTGELFF. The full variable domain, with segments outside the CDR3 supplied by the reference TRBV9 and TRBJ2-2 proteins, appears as DSGVTQTPKHLITATGQRVTLRCSPRSGDLSVYWYQQSLDQGLQFLIQYYNGEERAKGNILERFSAQQFPDLHSELNLSSLELGDSALYFCASSVVAGDTGELFFGEGSRLTVL.